Listed below are T cell receptor beta chains from one sample, sequenced in a study of T cell repertoires in cytomegalovirus infection. No antigens are known for them. Each CDR3 protein is one row after TCRdb ran MiXCR on the reads. The profile shows about 130,000 distinct CDR3 sequences, about 24% of them singletons. The material sequenced was PBMCs, sequenced either directly or after in vitro stimulation (not recorded which). Source of these receptors: a human donor in good health (CMV status not recorded). Some clones in this sample may be carry-over from other donors' samples. Both conserved end residues are part of each CDR3. The order of the fields is CDR3 protein, CDR3 DNA, clone size, V gene, J gene, D gene. The D gene is left open where the match is weak. Some rows mark clone size as missing; the rest say once, few, many or name a class of expanded clone.

CASSQTPGLGNQPQHF	TGCGCCAGCAGCCAGACGCCGGGACTTGGCAATCAGCCCCAGCATTTT	.	TRBV4-1	TRBJ1-5	.
CASSLRLGEETQYF	TGTGCCAGCAGCTTACGATTAGGGGAAGAGACCCAGTACTTC	.	TRBV7-9	TRBJ2-5	.
CASSPAGLSYNEQFF	TGTGCCAGCAGTCCGGCGGGACTCTCCTACAATGAGCAGTTCTTC	few	TRBV7-8	TRBJ2-1	.
CASSIYGGNSEAFF	TGTGCCAGTAGTATTTATGGGGGAAACTCTGAAGCTTTCTTT	.	TRBV19	TRBJ1-1	.
CASGMGVGTEAFF	TGTGCCAGCGGAATGGGGGTTGGCACTGAAGCTTTCTTT	.	TRBV5-6	TRBJ1-1	.
CASSTRTGAGGELFF	TGTGCCAGCAGCACCCGGACAGGGGCGGGCGGGGAGCTGTTTTTT	many	TRBV7-8	TRBJ2-2	TRBD1
CASSWTGRLEAFF	TGTGCCAGCAGCTGGACAGGCCGACTTGAAGCTTTCTTT	many	TRBV12-3/TRBV12-4	TRBJ1-1	TRBD1
CATSDANRGYTF	TGTGCCACCAGTGATGCCAACCGTGGCTACACCTTC	few	TRBV24-1	TRBJ1-2	.
CASSEGYAFF	TGTGCCAGCAGTGAGGGATACGCTTTCTTT	few	TRBV6-4	TRBJ1-1	.
CASSHDRGSGNTIYF	TGTGCCAGCAGCCATGACAGAGGCTCTGGAAACACCATATATTTT	.	TRBV7-6	TRBJ1-3	.
CASRPTGIISGLAKNSGANVLTF	TGTGCCAGCAGACCAACAGGGATCATTTCGGGGCTAGCGAAAAACTCTGGGGCCAACGTCCTGACTTTC	few	TRBV7-9	TRBJ2-6	.
CASSLKLAYEQFF	TGTGCCAGCAGCTTAAAACTAGCCTATGAGCAGTTCTTC	.	TRBV11-2	TRBJ2-1	.
CASSLVRQGGANTEAFF	TGCGCCAGCAGCTTGGTTAGGCAGGGGGGGGCGAACACTGAAGCTTTCTTT	.	TRBV5-1	TRBJ1-1	TRBD1
CASSLPGLVVGELFF	TGTGCCAGTAGTCTACCGGGACTAGTGGTCGGGGAGCTGTTTTTT	few	TRBV19	TRBJ2-2	TRBD2
CASSSTMNTEAFF	TGTGCCAGCAGCTCCACAATGAACACTGAAGCTTTCTTT	.	TRBV7-3	TRBJ1-1	.
CASGGTNEKLFF	TGTGCCAGCGGGGGAACTAATGAAAAACTGTTTTTT	.	TRBV28	TRBJ1-4	.
CASSSNSGSSYEQYF	TGTGCCAGCAGCTCCAATAGCGGGAGCTCCTACGAGCAGTACTTC	.	TRBV7-6	TRBJ2-7	TRBD2
CASSLEAGGELFF	TGTGCCAGCAGCTTAGAAGCTGGCGGGGAGCTGTTTTTT	many	TRBV7-2	TRBJ2-2	.
CASSVGRRETQYF	TGTGCCAGCAGTGTAGGTCGAAGAGAGACCCAGTACTTC	few	TRBV25-1	TRBJ2-5	.
CASSLSGNPDTEAFF	TGTGCCAGCAGCTTATCGGGGAACCCGGACACTGAAGCTTTCTTT	.	TRBV7-9	TRBJ1-1	.